The rows below give T cell receptor beta chains drawn from one sample of a study of cytomegalovirus exposure and HLA in healthy donors. Assay: immunoSEQ multiplex PCR; the TCRdb copy retains only in-frame clones and omits some. The sample consists of a few hundred thousand clones, 80% to 90% of them appearing once. Sequences were obtained from PBMCs. These receptors were collected from a woman aged 18 to 35 in good health and CMV-seronegative. Each CDR3 is given with its conserved first and last residue. D genes are given only for firm matches. Clone size is stated in some rows and not others, as once, few, many or a class when expanded.

v_call	clone_size	d_call	j_call	cdr3_aa	cdr3_nt
TRBV2	.	.	TRBJ1-5	CASSDGSLRGNSNQPQHF	TGTGCCAGCAGTGACGGTAGCCTTCGGGGTAATAGCAATCAGCCCCAGCATTTT
TRBV9	.	TRBD1	TRBJ2-3	CASSVKGQGLEDTQYF	TGTGCCAGCAGCGTAAAGGGACAGGGGCTGGAAGATACGCAGTATTTT
TRBV30	few	TRBD1	TRBJ1-2	CAWSADRPGPLYGYTF	TGTGCCTGGAGTGCGGACAGGCCTGGTCCCCTCTATGGCTACACCTTC
TRBV29-1	few	.	TRBJ1-2	CSVERRELYGYTF	TGCAGCGTTGAACGCCGGGAGCTCTATGGCTACACCTTC
TRBV7-8	.	.	TRBJ2-7	CASSSGELYEQYF	TGTGCCAGCAGCTCCGGGGAGCTCTACGAGCAGTACTTC
TRBV7-8	once	.	TRBJ1-2	CASSLGQGLDGYTF	TGTGCCAGCAGCTTAGGCCAGGGTTTGGATGGCTACACCTTC
TRBV23-1	.	.	TRBJ1-1	CASRGREGLNTEAFF	TGCGCCAGCAGGGGCAGGGAGGGATTGAACACTGAAGCTTTCTTT
TRBV11-1	.	.	TRBJ2-2	CASSSHQGTGELFF	TGTGCCAGCAGCTCCCATCAGGGCACCGGGGAGCTGTTTTTT
TRBV7-8	.	.	TRBJ1-1	CASSLVGVKTEAFF	TGTGCCAGCAGCTTAGTAGGGGTTAAAACTGAAGCTTTCTTT
TRBV10-3	.	TRBD2	TRBJ2-1	CAINGGTYNEQFF	TGTGCCATCAACGGGGGGACCTACAATGAGCAGTTCTTC
TRBV7-9	.	TRBD1	TRBJ1-5	CASSTGTGGQPQHF	TGTGCCAGCAGCACCGGGACAGGGGGTCAGCCCCAGCATTTT
TRBV6-5	.	TRBD2	TRBJ2-2	CASSYTGLVRAGELFF	TGTGCCAGCAGTTACACGGGACTAGTTCGGGCCGGGGAGCTGTTTTTT
TRBV6-5	.	TRBD2	TRBJ2-7	CASSYLTSGSNEQYF	TGTGCCAGCAGTTACCTAACTAGCGGGTCCAACGAGCAGTACTTC
TRBV6-5	.	TRBD1	TRBJ2-7	CASSLGTVSSYEQYF	TGTGCCAGCAGCCTAGGGACAGTTAGCTCCTACGAGCAGTACTTC
TRBV28	.	TRBD1	TRBJ2-7	CASGTGTGSYEQYF	TGTGCCAGCGGAACCGGGACAGGAAGCTACGAGCAGTACTTC